The following is a T cell receptor (beta chain) sequence with its context. It lacks a known antigen. No base quality values were provided; no much bigger clone lies one nucleotide off. Inclusive of the bounding cysteine and phenylalanine, the CDR3 is 13 residues long. Only the CDR3 part of the read is kept: 39 bases, read in frame from the first base. Per the germline V gene, SNHLY is the CDR1 and FYNNEI is the CDR2. The trim is 10 bases for V and 8 bases for J, with a gap of 17 bases between the germline ends. These data belong to a study of beta chain features in type 1 diabetes (dated by TCRdb to between 2018 and 2020). As for the study more broadly: No differences in mean age, gender distribution, total cell number or subset yield were found between patients and healthy donors. Across all samples, approximately 100 million sorted cells were examined, and cell number per subset correlated strongly with RNA yield. The study compared the TCRB repertoires of sorted circulating CD4+ T cell subsets in recently diagnosed type 1 diabetes patients with those in matched healthy donors. Naive and central memory subsets were obtained from all 28 donors, but regulatory and stem cell-like memory subsets were isolated from only 8 patients and roughly 8 healthy donors.

Each donor gave one peripheral blood draw, averaging roughly 0.11 L, which was collected into heparinised tubes. Naive, central memory, regulatory and stem cell-like memory CD4+ T cells were sorted on a BD FACSAria II using a panel including CD45RO, CCR7, CD25, CD127, CD95 and CD27. All sorted populations exceeded 95% purity. Right away, PBMCs were isolated by Lymphoprep density gradient centrifugation and were stained directly, with no culture step. To minimize batch effects, samples were stained and sorted in pairs, one healthy donor with one patient per experiment. Summary of the overall study and its limitations: Because small numbers of individuals were included in the HLA sub-analyses, any influence of HLA type on TCRB rearrangement was left unresolved. Fewer insertions and more nucleotide deletions at VDJ recombination sites were observed in patients with type 1 diabetes, implying thymic rearrangement abnormalities. A moderate but significant shortening of TCRB CDR3 length was observed in type 1 diabetes patients in all four CD4+ subsets. Because cDNA was sequenced instead of genomic DNA, activated cells with high expression could be over-represented, although the groups did not differ in activation or CD3 levels. Naive, central memory and regulatory TCRB repertoires appeared to be more similar among patients than among healthy donors. Shorter templates might be favored by PCR, yet because patient and control samples were amplified and corrected together, any such skew would affect both groups equally.

The High Capacity cDNA Reverse Transcription Kit was used to reverse transcribe all of the isolated RNA, meaning that expressed TCRB transcripts were what got sequenced. Deep immunoSEQ sequencing was performed on naive, central memory and regulatory T cell samples, with an average of around 3.4 million total reads per sample. After sorted cells were lysed in RLT buffer, RNA was extracted with DNase-treated RNeasy Micro or Mini kits, with the choice depending on cell number. To prevent cross-contamination, each cell subset was processed individually, whereas patient and healthy donor samples were processed jointly. The immunoSEQ multiplex PCR was used to amplify TCRB sequences from cDNA, yielding 87-bp fragments that span the CDR3 region. Sequencing of the amplicons was performed on the Illumina HiSeq platform. In the paper's pipeline: Synthetic template baselines were used to correct PCR bias computationally, reads within Hamming distance 2 were collapsed, and singletons that could not be merged were discarded. Reads were aligned to IMGT to assign V, D and J genes, CDR3 length, and insertions or deletions at six rearrangement sites. Within each subset, clonotype counts were normalized to the number of sorted cells before true diversity and Gini coefficients were calculated with the tcR R package. The overlap coefficient, calculated on TCRB nucleotide sequences, was used to measure repertoire sharing. Out-of-frame TCRB sequences from naive cells were analyzed to stand in for the pre-selection repertoire. Sourced from immuneACCESS, this table was stored by TCRdb with only in-frame sequences that have V and J called. A share of the clones is absent; for the studies checked, an unresolved V gene accounts for under half, and the remainder has no known explanation. V, J and clone size were drawn from that table, and D and trimming were deduced from the DNA. In this sample the table shows about 360,000 clones, around 12% of which occur a single time. The ten largest clones take up approximately 0.015% of the sample.

The sequence was collected from a man aged 18 to 30 in good health. Sequenced sample: naive CD4+ T cells from blood. The label giving this sample's cell subset or site can be read as: true naive CD4+ T cells. The chain uses TRBV2 and TRBJ1-4, and perhaps TRBD1 as D gene, on 5 matching bases. Here the CDR3 is given as CATNRGIEEKLFF. In nucleotide form, the sequence is TGTGCCACAAATCGGGGGATTGAGGAAAAACTGTTTTTT.